Presented here are 14 T cell receptor beta chains from one specimen sequenced in a study of blood T cell repertoires in COVID-19. Generated by immunoSEQ multiplex PCR, the TCRdb table keeps only in-frame clones and is missing some. Among 53,000 or so clones, just over 85% were seen once, and the ten largest hold 12%. Sequences were obtained from peripheral blood. The receptor source for this set is an older man with active COVID-19.

The chain combines TRBV25-1 with TRBJ2-1, with 8 bases identical to TRBD2. Trimming cost V 2 bases and J 4 bases; bases outside gene matches: 7. CDR1 and CDR2 from the germline V gene are MGHDK and SYGVNS. The CDR3 extends over 16 amino acids. CDR3 amino acids: CASSEDRGGRYNEQFF. As DNA, the CDR3 is TGTGCCAGCAGTGAAGATCGGGGCGGGAGGTACAATGAGCAGTTCTTC.

As concerns this clone: The DNA is omitted, as the CDR3 cannot be located on it reliably, and the CDR3 follows TCRdb's listing. V gene TRBV6-2 or TRBV6-3 combines with J gene TRBJ1-2; TRBD1 is the table's D call, not checked against the DNA. The CDR3 comprises 17 residues, both ends counted. Germline V lookup: CDR1 MNHEY, CDR2 SVGEGT. The CDR3 sequence: CASSFGPGGPNHYGYTF.

The rearrangement uses TRBV15 and TRBJ1-2; 9 positions match TRBD1. Germline CDR1 reads LNHNV; CDR2 reads YYDKDF (reference sequence). V dropped 1 base and J dropped 4; count of bases not matched to a gene: 4. The CDR3 consists of 15 residues. This CDR3 is CATSRGGQGPYGYTF. CDR3 coding DNA: TGTGCCACCAGCAGAGGAGGACAGGGGCCCTATGGCTACACCTTC.

The V and J genes are TRBV9 and TRBJ1-3; no clear D. CDR1 is SGDLS and CDR2 is YYNGEE in the germline V gene. The V and J ends lost 0 bases and 0 bases respectively, with 7 bases between them. The CDR3 spans 15 residues. DNA of the CDR3: TGTGCCAGCAGCGTAGCTACGGGCTCTGGAAACACCATATATTTT. Encoded protein: CASSVATGSGNTIYF.

V usage is TRBV5-1 and J usage is TRBJ1-1; tentative D call: TRBD1 (6 bases). The CDR3 consists of 14 residues. CDR1 is SGHRS, CDR2 YFSETQ, per germline. The V gene lost 4 bases and the J gene lost 1 base, with 11 bases spanning the gap. DNA for the CDR3: TGCGCCAGCAGCGCAACAGGGTCGAACACTGAAGCTTTCTTT. Its protein product is CASSATGSNTEAFF.

The chain joins TRBV6-6 to TRBJ2-7; no reliable D call. This CDR3 is 13 amino acids long. V lost 6 bases to trimming and J lost 5 bases, with 14 bases between them. Germline-derived CDR1 and CDR2 are MNHNY and SVGAGI (reference sequence). CDR3 DNA sequence: TGTGCCAGCAGAAAACCCCGCGGCGACGAGCAGTACTTC. Its translation is CASRKPRGDEQYF.

The rearrangement joins TRBV7-2 to TRBJ1-2; a possible D gene is TRBD1 (6 bases). The CDR3 sequence is 13 residues long. Germline V gene data show CDR1 as SGHTA and CDR2 as FQGNSA. Trimming pared 1 base from V and 8 bases from J, leaving 11 bases between. The CDR3 nucleotides read TGTGCCAGCAGCTTAGGGACAGACCGAGGCTACACCTTC. Protein sequence: CASSLGTDRGYTF.

By its share, this clone is medium-sized. The chain uses TRBV3-1 (or the pseudogene TRBV3-2) and TRBJ1-3, with a weak D call TRBD1 (5 bases). Germline V CDR1 and CDR2: LGHDT, YNNKEL (reference sequence). The CDR3 is 14 residues long. V dropped 0 bases and J dropped 2 bases, with 5 bases sitting between them. The CDR3 is CASSQEGAGNTIYF. In DNA form, the CDR3 reads TGTGCCAGCAGCCAAGAAGGGGCTGGAAACACCATATATTTT.

The chain uses TRBV13 and TRBJ1-2, with TRBD1 matching 8 bases. Per germline, CDR1 PRHDT and CDR2 FYEKMQ (reference sequence). Trimming took 6 bases from V and 6 from J; bases not matched to a gene: 9. The CDR3 totals 14 residues. CDR3 nucleotide sequence: TGTGCCAGCAGTCCTCCGGCAGGGGGCCATGGCTACACCTTC. Protein: CASSPPAGGHGYTF.

This chain connects TRBV5-1 to TRBJ2-3; 15 bases map to TRBD2. Unmatched junction bases numbered 7, after V lost 4 bases and J lost 1 base. Per germline, CDR1 SGHRS and CDR2 YFSETQ. The CDR3 runs 18 residues. The CDR3 loop reads CASSRGTSGGLGTDTQYF. The CDR3 coding sequence is TGCGCCAGCAGCAGAGGGACTAGCGGGGGGCTCGGCACAGATACGCAGTATTTT.

The rearrangement uses TRBV9 and TRBJ1-2, with D possibly matching TRBD1 (5 bases). Germline V gene lookup returns CDR1 SGDLS and CDR2 YYNGEE. Trimming removed 4 bases from V and 4 bases from J, with 29 bases in between. The CDR3 is 19 amino acids. The CDR3 nucleotides read TGTGCCAGCAGCCCCCGACTAGGGAGGGGAGGGGAGTTGTTCTATGGCTACACCTTC. This codes for CASSPRLGRGGELFYGYTF.

J is TRBJ2-7 and V is TRBV10-2, with TRBD1 identical over 10 bases. With V trimmed by 10 bases and J by 2 bases, 2 bases remained unmatched. This CDR3 comprises 12 residues. Germline CDR1 is WSHSY and CDR2 is SAAADI. This CDR3 is CATGTGAYEQYF. The CDR3, as DNA: TGCGCCACCGGGACAGGGGCCTACGAGCAGTACTTC.

The rearrangement uses TRBV7-2 and TRBJ2-5, with 12 bases identical to TRBD2. Germline V lookup: CDR1 SGHTA, CDR2 FQGNSA. The J segment lost 1 base and the V segment lost 5 bases, leaving 5 bases of the junction unmatched. This CDR3 is 16 amino acids long. CDR3 region: CASSLGLAGIQETQYF. CDR3 DNA sequence: TGTGCCAGCAGCCTAGGACTAGCGGGAATCCAAGAGACCCAGTACTTC.

The chain is built from TRBV6-5 and TRBJ2-3; TRBD2 agrees at 9 bases. Germline trimming cut 4 bases from V and 2 bases from J; bases unmatched to any gene: 4. The CDR3 totals 15 residues. Germline V gene data show CDR1 as MNHEY and CDR2 as SVGAGI. The CDR3 reads CASSSPSGVTDTQYF. In DNA, the CDR3 is TGTGCCAGCAGTTCCCCTAGCGGGGTCACAGATACGCAGTATTTT.